Listed here is a single T cell receptor beta chain. Its specificity is unknown. The CDR3 totals 13 residues. CDR1 GTSNPN and CDR2 SVGIG come from the germline V gene (reference sequence). The V gene lost 2 bases and the J gene lost 8 bases, with 15 bases spanning the gap. The record originates from a study of T cell responses to AZD1222 COVID-19 vaccine. Study outcomes and limitations: Baseline seropositivity occurred in only a handful of AZD1222 recipients.

This table comes from immunoSEQ multiplex PCR, and its TCRdb copy is limited to in-frame clones, with some not included. The sample has some 120,000 clones, roughly nine tenths seen once. The starting material was peripheral blood, obtained on day 0 of AZD1222 vaccination. This sequence joins TRBV30 and TRBJ1-2; D is ambiguous. The TCR originated in an adult in good health. CDR3: CAWSRDARSGYTF. For the CDR3, the DNA is TGTGCCTGGAGTAGAGACGCCCGCAGCGGCTACACCTTC.